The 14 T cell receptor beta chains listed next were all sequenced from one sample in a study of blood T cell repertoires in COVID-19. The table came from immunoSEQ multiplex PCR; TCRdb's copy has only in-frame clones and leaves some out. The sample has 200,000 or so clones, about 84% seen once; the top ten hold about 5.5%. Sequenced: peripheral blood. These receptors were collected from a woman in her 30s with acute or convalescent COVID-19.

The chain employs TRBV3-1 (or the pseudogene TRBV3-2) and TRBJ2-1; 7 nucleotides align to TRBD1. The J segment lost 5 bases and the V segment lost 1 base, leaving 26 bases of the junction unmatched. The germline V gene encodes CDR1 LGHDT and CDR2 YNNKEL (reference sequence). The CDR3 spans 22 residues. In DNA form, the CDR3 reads TGTGCCAGCAGCCAAGTTATCACCGGGTTTTTAGAAGCCGGGACAGAAAACAATGAGCAGTTCTTC. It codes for CASSQVITGFLEAGTENNEQFF.

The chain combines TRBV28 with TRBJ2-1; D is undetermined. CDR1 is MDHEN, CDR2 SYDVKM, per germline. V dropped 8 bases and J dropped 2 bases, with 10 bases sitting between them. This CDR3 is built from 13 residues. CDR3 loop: CASVSLAYNEQFF. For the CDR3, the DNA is TGTGCCAGCGTCTCCCTAGCCTACAATGAGCAGTTCTTC.

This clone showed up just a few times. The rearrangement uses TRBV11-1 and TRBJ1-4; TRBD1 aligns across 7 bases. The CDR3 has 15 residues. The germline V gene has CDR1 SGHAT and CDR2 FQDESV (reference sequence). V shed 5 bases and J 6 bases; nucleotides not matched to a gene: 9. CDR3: CASSPNGGGYEKLFF. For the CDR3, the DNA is TGTGCCAGCAGCCCCAACGGAGGGGGCTATGAAAAACTGTTTTTT.

The CDR3 region has the DNA TGTGCCAGCAGGCACAGGGATCCCTCCTACGAGCAGTACTTC. It is translated as CASRHRDPSYEQYF. V is TRBV28 and J is TRBJ2-7; the D gene is possibly TRBD1 (6 bases). The CDR3 is made up of 14 amino acids. V lost 6 bases, J lost 0 bases, and 12 bases lay in between. CDR1 MDHEN and CDR2 SYDVKM come from the germline V gene.

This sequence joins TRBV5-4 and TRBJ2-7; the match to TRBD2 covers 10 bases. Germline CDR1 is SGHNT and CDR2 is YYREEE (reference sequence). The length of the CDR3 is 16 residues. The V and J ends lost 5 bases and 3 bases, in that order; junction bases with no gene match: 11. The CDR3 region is CASSPPSGRGVYEQYF. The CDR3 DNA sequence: TGTGCCAGCAGTCCTCCTAGCGGGAGAGGCGTCTACGAGCAGTACTTC.

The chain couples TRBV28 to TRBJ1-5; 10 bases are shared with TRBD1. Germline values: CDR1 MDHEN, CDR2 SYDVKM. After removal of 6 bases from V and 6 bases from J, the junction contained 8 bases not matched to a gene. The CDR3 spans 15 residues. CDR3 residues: CASSLGQGRSQPQHF. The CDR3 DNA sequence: TGTGCCAGCAGCCTGGGACAGGGGAGAAGTCAGCCCCAGCATTTT.

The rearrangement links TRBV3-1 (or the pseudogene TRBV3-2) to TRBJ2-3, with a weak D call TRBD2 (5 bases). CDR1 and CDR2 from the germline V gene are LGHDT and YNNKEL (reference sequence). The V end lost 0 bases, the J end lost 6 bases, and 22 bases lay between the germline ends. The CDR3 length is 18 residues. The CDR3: CASSQDKRLSQGEDTQYF. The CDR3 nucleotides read TGTGCCAGCAGCCAAGACAAGAGACTAAGTCAAGGTGAGGATACGCAGTATTTT.

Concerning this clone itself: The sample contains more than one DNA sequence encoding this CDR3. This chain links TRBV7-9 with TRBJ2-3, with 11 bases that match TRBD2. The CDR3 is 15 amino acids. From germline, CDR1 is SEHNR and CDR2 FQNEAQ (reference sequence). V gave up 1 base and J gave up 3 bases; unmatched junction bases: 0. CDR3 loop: CASSLGLAGTDTQYF. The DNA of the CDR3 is TGTGCCAGCAGCTTAGGACTAGCGGGAACAGATACGCAGTATTTT.

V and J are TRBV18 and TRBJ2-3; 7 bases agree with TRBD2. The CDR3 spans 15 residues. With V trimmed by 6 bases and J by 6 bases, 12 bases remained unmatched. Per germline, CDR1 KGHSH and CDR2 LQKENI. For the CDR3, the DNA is TGTGCCAGCTCTCCTCCGGGCCCAGCGGGGGATACGCAGTATTTT. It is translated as CASSPPGPAGDTQYF. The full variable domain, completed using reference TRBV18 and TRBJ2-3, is NAGVMQNPRHLVRRRGQEARLRCSPMKGHSHVYWYRQLPEEGLKFMVYLQKENIIDESGMPKERFSAEFPKEGPSILRIQQVVRGDSAAYFCASSPPGPAGDTQYFGPGTRLTVL.

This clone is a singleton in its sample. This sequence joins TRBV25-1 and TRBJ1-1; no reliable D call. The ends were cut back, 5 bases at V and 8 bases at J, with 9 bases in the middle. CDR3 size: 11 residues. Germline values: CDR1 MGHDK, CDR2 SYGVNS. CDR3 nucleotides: TGTGCCAGCAGTCTAACGAGGGAAGCTTTCTTT. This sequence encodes CASSLTREAFF.

CDR3 loop: CASRPGGNEQFF. The DNA for the CDR3 is TGTGCCAGCAGACCCGGAGGCAATGAGCAGTTCTTC. V is TRBV6-6 and J is TRBJ2-1; possibly TRBD2 for D (5 bases). The CDR3 contains 12 residues. Trimming removed 6 bases at V and 6 bases at J, with 9 bases between. The germline V gene encodes CDR1 MNHNY and CDR2 SVGAGI (reference sequence).

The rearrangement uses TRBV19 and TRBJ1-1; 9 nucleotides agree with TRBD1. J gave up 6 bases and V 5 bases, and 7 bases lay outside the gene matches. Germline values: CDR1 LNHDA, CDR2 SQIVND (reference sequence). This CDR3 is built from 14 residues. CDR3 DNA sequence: TGTGCCAGTAGTGGGCCGGGACAGGGTGCTGAAGCTTTCTTT. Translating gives CASSGPGQGAEAFF.

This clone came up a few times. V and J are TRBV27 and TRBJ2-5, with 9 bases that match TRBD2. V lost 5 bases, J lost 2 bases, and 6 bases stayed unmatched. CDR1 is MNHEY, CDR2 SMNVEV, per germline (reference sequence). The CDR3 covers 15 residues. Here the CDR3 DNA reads TGTGCCAGCAGTGAACTAGCGGGCCTACAAGAGACCCAGTACTTC. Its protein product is CASSELAGLQETQYF.

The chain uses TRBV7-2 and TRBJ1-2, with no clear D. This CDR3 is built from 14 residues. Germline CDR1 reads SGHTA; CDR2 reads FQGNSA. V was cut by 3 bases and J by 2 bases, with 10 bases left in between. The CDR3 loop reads CASSLGSLNYGYTF. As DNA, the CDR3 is TGTGCCAGCAGCTTGGGCAGCCTAAACTATGGCTACACCTTC.